Listed below are T cell receptor beta chains from one sample, sequenced in a study of blood T cell repertoires in COVID-19. TCRdb's copy holds only in-frame clones and misses some; the assay was immunoSEQ multiplex PCR. This sample has about 110,000 clones, with more than 80% found just once. Sequences were obtained from peripheral blood. The receptors were sampled from a human donor in a cohort sampled during active COVID-19. Both conserved end residues are part of each CDR3. D genes are given only for firm matches. Rows may omit the clone size; those that give it use once, few, many or a size class.

J: TRBJ2-1
D: .
size: .
V: TRBV3-1/TRBV3-2
CDR3: CASSQAGNEQFF
DNA: TGTGCCAGCAGCCAAGCAGGGAATGAGCAGTTCTTC

J: TRBJ2-1
D: TRBD2
size: .
V: TRBV10-3
CDR3: CAISERSGGDSYNEQFF
DNA: TGTGCCATCAGTGAACGTAGCGGGGGCGACTCCTACAATGAGCAGTTCTTC

J: TRBJ2-4
D: .
size: .
V: TRBV24-1
CDR3: CATSDWVTESQYF
DNA: TGTGCCACCAGTGATTGGGTGACAGAATCTCAGTACTTC

J: TRBJ2-1
D: TRBD1
size: .
V: TRBV3-1/TRBV3-2
CDR3: CASSRDRASEQFF
DNA: TGTGCCAGCAGCCGGGACAGGGCTAGTGAGCAGTTCTTC

J: TRBJ1-2
D: .
size: once
V: TRBV28
CDR3: CASSRARGSYGYTF
DNA: TGTGCCAGCAGCCGGGCCAGGGGCAGCTATGGCTACACCTTC

J: TRBJ1-3
D: .
size: .
V: TRBV5-1
CDR3: CASSLAGDPSGNTIYF
DNA: TGCGCCAGCAGCTTGGCAGGGGACCCCTCTGGAAACACCATATATTTT

J: TRBJ1-1
D: TRBD1
size: .
V: TRBV28
CDR3: CASSFELGQGGDTEAFF
DNA: TGTGCCAGCAGTTTCGAGTTGGGACAGGGTGGGGACACTGAAGCTTTCTTT

J: TRBJ1-1
D: TRBD1
size: .
V: TRBV19
CDR3: CASAERTGGSTEAFF
DNA: TGTGCCAGTGCAGAAAGGACAGGGGGGAGCACTGAAGCTTTCTTT

J: TRBJ2-2
D: TRBD2
size: .
V: TRBV7-8
CDR3: CASSYRRVLAGGPSTGELFF
DNA: TGTGCCAGCAGCTACAGGCGGGTGCTAGCGGGAGGGCCAAGCACCGGGGAGCTGTTTTTT

J: TRBJ2-7
D: .
size: .
V: TRBV7-9
CDR3: CASSLGQGVLSLITYEQYF
DNA: TGTGCCAGCAGCTTAGGGCAGGGCGTACTCTCCCTTATTACCTACGAGCAGTACTTC

J: TRBJ1-2
D: .
size: .
V: TRBV27
CDR3: CASSFRNRERNGYTF
DNA: TGTGCCAGCAGTTTCCGAAACAGGGAGAGGAATGGCTACACCTTC

J: TRBJ2-5
D: .
size: .
V: TRBV14
CDR3: CASSQERTFQETQYF
DNA: TGTGCCAGCAGCCAAGAACGGACTTTCCAGGAGACCCAGTACTTC

J: TRBJ2-7
D: .
size: .
V: TRBV3-1/TRBV3-2
CDR3: CASSQGTGEQYF
DNA: TGTGCCAGCAGTCAGGGGACGGGTGAGCAGTACTTC

J: TRBJ2-5
D: TRBD1
size: .
V: TRBV5-1
CDR3: CASSGRDRGQETQYF
DNA: TGCGCCAGCAGCGGCCGGGACAGGGGGCAAGAGACCCAGTACTTC

J: TRBJ1-4
D: .
size: .
V: TRBV5-6
CDR3: CASSRRRGLNEKLFF
DNA: TGTGCCAGCAGCCGGAGGCGGGGACTTAATGAAAAACTGTTTTTT

J: TRBJ1-2
D: .
size: .
V: TRBV19
CDR3: CASSSPSGIDGYGYTF
DNA: TGTGCCAGTAGTAGTCCGTCGGGAATCGATGGCTATGGCTACACCTTC

J: TRBJ2-7
D: .
size: .
V: TRBV6-6
CDR3: CASSSSSYEQYF
DNA: TGTGCCAGCAGTTCTAGTTCCTACGAGCAGTACTTC

J: TRBJ2-1
D: TRBD2
size: .
V: TRBV10-3
CDR3: CAISLLAGAANEQFF
DNA: TGTGCCATCAGTCTACTAGCGGGGGCCGCCAATGAGCAGTTCTTC

J: TRBJ2-5
D: TRBD2
size: .
V: TRBV11-2
CDR3: CASSLTSGSPAAAQYF
DNA: TGTGCCAGCAGCTTAACGAGCGGGAGTCCCGCTGCGGCCCAGTACTTC

J: TRBJ2-2
D: .
size: .
V: TRBV13
CDR3: CASSSGLKLNTGELFF
DNA: TGTGCCAGCAGCTCGGGACTCAAACTGAACACCGGGGAGCTGTTTTTT

J: TRBJ1-1
D: TRBD1
size: .
V: TRBV6-5
CDR3: CASSYSRTGNTEAFF
DNA: TGTGCCAGCAGTTACTCCCGGACAGGGAACACTGAAGCTTTCTTT

J: TRBJ1-5
D: .
size: .
V: TRBV6-4
CDR3: CASRGGISNSNQPQHF
DNA: TGTGCCAGCAGGGGAGGTATCAGCAATAGCAATCAGCCCCAGCATTTT

J: TRBJ2-5
D: TRBD2
size: .
V: TRBV9
CDR3: CASSVGGPSGARETQYF
DNA: TGTGCCAGCAGCGTAGGTGGGCCTAGCGGGGCCCGGGAGACCCAGTACTTC

J: TRBJ2-2
D: .
size: .
V: TRBV5-1
CDR3: CASSLIGVPGELFF
DNA: TGCGCCAGCAGCTTGATAGGGGTTCCCGGGGAGCTGTTTTTT

J: TRBJ2-3
D: .
size: .
V: TRBV7-2
CDR3: CASSITGTSTDTQYF
DNA: TGTGCCAGCAGCATAACCGGGACTAGCACAGATACGCAGTATTTT

J: TRBJ2-5
D: .
size: .
V: TRBV29-1
CDR3: CSGTAGGGETQYF
DNA: TGCAGCGGGACGGCAGGGGGAGGAGAGACCCAGTACTTC

J: TRBJ1-2
D: TRBD1
size: .
V: TRBV12-5
CDR3: CASGFLQGGRSGYTF
DNA: TGTGCTAGTGGTTTCCTACAGGGGGGTCGGTCTGGCTACACCTTC

J: TRBJ2-4
D: .
size: .
V: TRBV19
CDR3: CASSRRDTKNIQYF
DNA: TGTGCCAGTAGTCGCCGGGACACTAAAAACATTCAGTACTTC

J: TRBJ1-2
D: .
size: once
V: TRBV27
CDR3: CASSFRGYGYTF
DNA: TGTGCCAGCAGTTTTCGGGGGTATGGCTACACCTTC

J: TRBJ1-5
D: TRBD1
size: .
V: TRBV13
CDR3: CARGRDRNNQPQHF
DNA: TGTGCCCGAGGCCGGGACAGAAACAATCAGCCCCAGCATTTT

J: TRBJ2-3
D: TRBD1
size: .
V: TRBV18
CDR3: CASSPPGQGASATQYF
DNA: TGTGCCAGCTCACCACCGGGACAGGGGGCGTCGGCTACGCAGTATTTT

J: TRBJ2-7
D: .
size: .
V: TRBV4-2
CDR3: CASSQDRTLSYEQYF
DNA: TGTGCCAGCAGCCAAGATCGGACACTCTCCTACGAGCAGTACTTC

J: TRBJ2-2
D: TRBD1
size: .
V: TRBV2
CDR3: CASGTEVTGELFF
DNA: TGTGCCAGCGGGACAGAAGTAACCGGGGAGCTGTTTTTT

J: TRBJ2-7
D: .
size: .
V: TRBV5-6
CDR3: CASSVTSSSYEQYF
DNA: TGTGCCAGCAGCGTGACTTCGAGCTCCTACGAGCAGTACTTC

J: TRBJ1-5
D: TRBD1
size: .
V: TRBV12-3/TRBV12-4
CDR3: CASSSGTAQPQHF
DNA: TGTGCCAGCAGTTCAGGGACAGCTCAGCCCCAGCATTTT

J: TRBJ2-1
D: TRBD2
size: .
V: TRBV19
CDR3: CASRFLAGVVNEQFF
DNA: TGTGCCAGTAGGTTTTTAGCGGGAGTCGTCAATGAGCAGTTCTTC

J: TRBJ2-5
D: TRBD2
size: .
V: TRBV10-3
CDR3: CAISGTRTRSGETQYF
DNA: TGTGCCATCAGTGGAACCAGGACTAGATCCGGTGAGACCCAGTACTTC

J: TRBJ2-1
D: .
size: once
V: TRBV5-1
CDR3: CASSSSPSSYNEQFF
DNA: TGCGCCAGCAGCTCTAGCCCAAGCTCCTACAATGAGCAGTTCTTC

J: TRBJ2-2
D: TRBD1
size: .
V: TRBV19
CDR3: CASSIMGQFANTGELFF
DNA: TGTGCCAGTAGTATTATGGGACAGTTCGCGAACACCGGGGAGCTGTTTTTT

J: TRBJ2-7
D: .
size: .
V: TRBV28
CDR3: CASTQTYEQYF
DNA: TGTGCCAGCACCCAGACCTACGAGCAGTACTTC

J: TRBJ2-6
D: TRBD1
size: .
V: TRBV24-1
CDR3: CATSDSGQYGANVLTF
DNA: TGTGCCACCAGTGATTCGGGACAGTACGGGGCCAACGTCCTGACTTTC

J: TRBJ1-4
D: TRBD1
size: once
V: TRBV19
CDR3: CASRGTGRFRANEKLFF
DNA: TGTGCCAGTAGGGGGACAGGTCGGTTTAGGGCTAATGAAAAACTGTTTTTT

J: TRBJ2-1
D: TRBD2
size: .
V: TRBV11-2
CDR3: CASSLTGGPYNEQFF
DNA: TGTGCCAGCAGCTTAACGGGGGGGCCTTACAATGAGCAGTTCTTC

J: TRBJ2-7
D: .
size: .
V: TRBV27
CDR3: CASRLRGNGGLASYEQYF
DNA: TGTGCCAGCAGATTACGGGGGAACGGGGGATTAGCATCCTACGAGCAGTACTTC

J: TRBJ1-2
D: .
size: .
V: TRBV20-1
CDR3: CSASTASYGYTF
DNA: TGCAGTGCTAGTACAGCCAGCTATGGCTACACCTTC

J: TRBJ2-2
D: TRBD1
size: .
V: TRBV14
CDR3: CASSQGWQGAPGTGELFF
DNA: TGTGCCAGCAGCCAAGGCTGGCAGGGGGCGCCCGGTACCGGGGAGCTGTTTTTT

J: TRBJ2-7
D: TRBD2
size: once
V: TRBV28
CDR3: CASPPGLTSGISEQYF
DNA: TGTGCCAGCCCCCCCGGCCTCACTAGCGGGATCTCCGAGCAGTACTTC

J: TRBJ2-7
D: TRBD1
size: .
V: TRBV5-5
CDR3: CASTPLGQGSSYEQYF
DNA: TGTGCCAGCACCCCCCTCGGACAGGGAAGCTCCTACGAGCAGTACTTC

J: TRBJ1-1
D: TRBD1
size: .
V: TRBV4-1
CDR3: CASSQRFQGARGGAEAFF
DNA: TGCGCCAGCAGCCAACGATTCCAGGGGGCGCGGGGGGGAGCTGAAGCTTTCTTT

J: TRBJ1-1
D: .
size: once
V: TRBV28
CDR3: CASSYGASVEAFF
DNA: TGTGCCAGCAGTTATGGGGCCTCGGTAGAAGCTTTCTTT

J: TRBJ2-7
D: .
size: .
V: TRBV6-6
CDR3: CASSYSEFMVNEQYF
DNA: TGTGCCAGCAGTTACTCGGAGTTCATGGTGAACGAGCAGTACTTC

J: TRBJ2-1
D: TRBD2
size: .
V: TRBV5-1
CDR3: CASSSELAGYNEQFF
DNA: TGCGCCAGCAGTTCGGAACTAGCGGGGTACAATGAGCAGTTCTTC

J: TRBJ2-1
D: .
size: .
V: TRBV24-1
CDR3: CATSDLGRSSYNEQFF
DNA: TGTGCCACCAGTGATTTAGGTAGGAGCTCCTACAATGAGCAGTTCTTC

J: TRBJ1-2
D: TRBD1
size: .
V: TRBV5-5
CDR3: CASSFLKPTGGAEGNTF
DNA: TGTGCCAGCAGCTTCCTTAAACCGACAGGGGGCGCGGAGGGCAACACCTTC

J: TRBJ1-6
D: TRBD1
size: .
V: TRBV5-4
CDR3: CASSLKFMTGASYNSPLHF
DNA: TGTGCCAGCAGCTTGAAGTTTATGACAGGGGCCTCCTATAATTCACCCCTCCACTTT